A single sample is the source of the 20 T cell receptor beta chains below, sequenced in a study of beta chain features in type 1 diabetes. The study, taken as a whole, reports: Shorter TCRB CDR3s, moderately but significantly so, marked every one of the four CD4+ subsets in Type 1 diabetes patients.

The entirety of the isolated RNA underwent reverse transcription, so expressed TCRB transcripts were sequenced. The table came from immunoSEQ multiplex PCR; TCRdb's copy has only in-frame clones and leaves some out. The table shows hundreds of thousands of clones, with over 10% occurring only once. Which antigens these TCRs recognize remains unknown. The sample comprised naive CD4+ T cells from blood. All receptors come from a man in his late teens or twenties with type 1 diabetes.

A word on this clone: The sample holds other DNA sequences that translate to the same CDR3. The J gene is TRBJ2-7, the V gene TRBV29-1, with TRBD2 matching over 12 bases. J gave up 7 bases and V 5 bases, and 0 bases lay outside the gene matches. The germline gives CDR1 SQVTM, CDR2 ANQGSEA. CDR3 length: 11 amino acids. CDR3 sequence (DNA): TGCAGCGTTACTAGCGGGGGGGAGCAGTACTTC. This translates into CSVTSGGEQYF.

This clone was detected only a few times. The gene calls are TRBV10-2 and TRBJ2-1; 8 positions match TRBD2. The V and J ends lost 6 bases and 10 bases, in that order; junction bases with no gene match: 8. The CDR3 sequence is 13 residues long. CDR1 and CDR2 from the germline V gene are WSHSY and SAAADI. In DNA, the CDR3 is TGCGCCAGCAGCTCGGGAGGGATCAGGGAGCAGTTCTTC. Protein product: CASSSGGIREQFF.

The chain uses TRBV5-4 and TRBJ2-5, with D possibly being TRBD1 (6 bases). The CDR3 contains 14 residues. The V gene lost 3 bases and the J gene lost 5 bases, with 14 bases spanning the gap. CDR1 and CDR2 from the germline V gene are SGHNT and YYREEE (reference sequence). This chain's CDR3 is CASSSHRVWETQYF. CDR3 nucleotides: TGTGCCAGCAGCTCTCACAGGGTTTGGGAGACCCAGTACTTC. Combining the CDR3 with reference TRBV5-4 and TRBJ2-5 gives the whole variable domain ETGVTQSPTHLIKTRGQQVTLRCSSQSGHNTVSWYQQALGQGPQFIFQYYREEENGRGNFPPRFSGLQFPNYSSELNVNALELDDSALYLCASSSHRVWETQYFGPGTRLLVL.

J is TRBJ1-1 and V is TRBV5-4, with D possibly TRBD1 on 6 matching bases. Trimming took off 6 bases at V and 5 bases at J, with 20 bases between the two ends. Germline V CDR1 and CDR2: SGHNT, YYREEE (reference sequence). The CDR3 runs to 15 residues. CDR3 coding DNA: TGTGCCAGCAAGCGAGAGCCAGGGGCTTGGACTGAAGCTTTCTTT. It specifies CASKREPGAWTEAFF.

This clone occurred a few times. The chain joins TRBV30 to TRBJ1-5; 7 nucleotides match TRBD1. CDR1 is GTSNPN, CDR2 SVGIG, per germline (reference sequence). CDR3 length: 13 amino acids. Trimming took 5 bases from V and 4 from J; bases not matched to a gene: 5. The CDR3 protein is CAWDDRENQPQHF. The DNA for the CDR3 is TGTGCCTGGGACGACAGGGAGAATCAGCCCCAGCATTTT. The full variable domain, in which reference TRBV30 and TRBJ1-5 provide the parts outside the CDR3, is SQTIHQWPATLVQPVGSPLSLECTVEGTSNPNLYWYRQAAGRGLQLLFYSVGIGQISSEVPQNLSASRPQDRQFILSSKKLLLSDSGFYLCAWDDRENQPQHFGDGTRLSIL.

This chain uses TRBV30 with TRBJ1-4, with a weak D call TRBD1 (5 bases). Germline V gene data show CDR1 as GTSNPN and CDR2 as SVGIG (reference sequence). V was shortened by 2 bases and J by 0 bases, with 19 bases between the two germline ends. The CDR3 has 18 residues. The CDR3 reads CAWSWGRYNSATNEKLFF. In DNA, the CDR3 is TGTGCCTGGAGTTGGGGGAGGTATAACTCAGCAACTAATGAAAAACTGTTTTTT.

The CDR3 loop is CASSLTQRTDTQYF. The CDR3 DNA is TGTGCCAGCAGCTTAACCCAACGCACAGATACGCAGTATTTT. The chain links TRBV7-2 to TRBJ2-3, with no clear D. The germline gives CDR1 SGHTA, CDR2 FQGNSA. Trimming removed 2 bases at V and 1 base at J, with 7 bases between. The length of the CDR3 is 14 residues.

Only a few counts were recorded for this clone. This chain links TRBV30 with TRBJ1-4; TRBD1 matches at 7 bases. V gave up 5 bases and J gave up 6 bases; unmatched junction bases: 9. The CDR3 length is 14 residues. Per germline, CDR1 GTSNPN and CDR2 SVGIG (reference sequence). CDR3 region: CAWGPGGPYEKLFF. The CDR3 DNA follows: TGTGCCTGGGGTCCAGGGGGACCCTATGAAAAACTGTTTTTT.

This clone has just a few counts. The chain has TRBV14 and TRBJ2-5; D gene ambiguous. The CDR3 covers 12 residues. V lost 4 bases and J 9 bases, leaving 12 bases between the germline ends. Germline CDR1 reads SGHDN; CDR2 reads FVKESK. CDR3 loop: CASSPSHTAQYF. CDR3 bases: TGTGCCAGCAGCCCCAGCCATACCGCCCAGTACTTC.

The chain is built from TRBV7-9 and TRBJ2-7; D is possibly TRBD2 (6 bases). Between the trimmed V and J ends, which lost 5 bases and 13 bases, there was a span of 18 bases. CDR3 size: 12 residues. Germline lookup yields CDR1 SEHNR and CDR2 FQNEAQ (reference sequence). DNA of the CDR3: TGTGCCAGCAGCGGGGAGTGGGAGGAAGCCTACTTC. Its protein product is CASSGEWEEAYF.

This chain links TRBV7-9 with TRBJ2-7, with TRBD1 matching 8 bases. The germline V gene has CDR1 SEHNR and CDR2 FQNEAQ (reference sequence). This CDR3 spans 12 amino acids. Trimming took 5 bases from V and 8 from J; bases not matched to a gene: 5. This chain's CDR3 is CASSVRDRKQYF. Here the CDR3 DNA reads TGTGCCAGCAGCGTCCGGGACAGGAAGCAGTACTTC.

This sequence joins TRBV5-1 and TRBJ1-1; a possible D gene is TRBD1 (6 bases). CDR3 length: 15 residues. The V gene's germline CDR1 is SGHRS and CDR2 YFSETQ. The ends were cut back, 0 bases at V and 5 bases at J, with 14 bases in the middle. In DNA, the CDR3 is TGCGCCAGCAGCTTGGCGAAGGGGGTTCTGACTGAAGCTTTCTTT. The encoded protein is CASSLAKGVLTEAFF.

The CDR3 region is CASSFNSGNEQFF. CDR3 in DNA: TGTGCCAGCAGCTTTAATTCAGGGAATGAGCAGTTCTTC. This chain connects TRBV7-9 to TRBJ2-1; possibly TRBD1 for D (5 bases). V lost 3 bases and J lost 7, with 10 bases in between. This CDR3 is built from 13 residues. Germline-derived CDR1 and CDR2 are SEHNR and FQNEAQ (reference sequence).

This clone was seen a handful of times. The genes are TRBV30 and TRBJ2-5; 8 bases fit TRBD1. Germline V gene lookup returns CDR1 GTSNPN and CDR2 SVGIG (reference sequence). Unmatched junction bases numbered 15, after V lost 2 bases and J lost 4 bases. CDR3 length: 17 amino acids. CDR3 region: CAWSFRRTGWVVETQYF. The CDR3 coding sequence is TGTGCCTGGAGTTTCCGCCGGACAGGGTGGGTTGTAGAGACCCAGTACTTC.

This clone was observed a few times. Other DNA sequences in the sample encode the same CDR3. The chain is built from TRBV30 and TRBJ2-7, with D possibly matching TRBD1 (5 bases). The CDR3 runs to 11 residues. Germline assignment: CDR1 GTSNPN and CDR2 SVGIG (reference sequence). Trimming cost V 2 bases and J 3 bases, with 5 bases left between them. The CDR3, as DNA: TGTGCCTGGAGTACAGGCTACGAGCAGTACTTC. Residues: CAWSTGYEQYF.

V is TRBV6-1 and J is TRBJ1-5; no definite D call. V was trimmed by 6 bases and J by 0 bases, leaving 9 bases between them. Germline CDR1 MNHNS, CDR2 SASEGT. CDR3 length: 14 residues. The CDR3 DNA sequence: TGTGCCAGCAGGACATATCCTAGCAATCAGCCCCAGCATTTT. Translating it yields CASRTYPSNQPQHF.

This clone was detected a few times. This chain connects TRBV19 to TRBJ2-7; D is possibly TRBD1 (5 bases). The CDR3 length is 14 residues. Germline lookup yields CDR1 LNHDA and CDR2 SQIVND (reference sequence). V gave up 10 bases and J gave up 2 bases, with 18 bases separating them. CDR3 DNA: TGTGCCACCCCCCCTAGGGGTCGGGCCTACGAGCAGTACTTC. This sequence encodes CATPPRGRAYEQYF.

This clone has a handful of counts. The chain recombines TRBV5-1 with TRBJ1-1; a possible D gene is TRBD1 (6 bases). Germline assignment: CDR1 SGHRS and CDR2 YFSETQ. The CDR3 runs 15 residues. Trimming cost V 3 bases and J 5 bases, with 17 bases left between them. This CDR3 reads CASSWSTGMGTEAFF. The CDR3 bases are TGCGCCAGCAGCTGGAGCACAGGGATGGGGACTGAAGCTTTCTTT. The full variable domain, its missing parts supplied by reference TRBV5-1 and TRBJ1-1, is KAGVTQTPRYLIKTRGQQVTLSCSPISGHRSVSWYQQTPGQGLQFLFEYFSETQRNKGNFPGRFSGRQFSNSRSEMNVSTLELGDSALYLCASSWSTGMGTEAFFGQGTRLTVV.

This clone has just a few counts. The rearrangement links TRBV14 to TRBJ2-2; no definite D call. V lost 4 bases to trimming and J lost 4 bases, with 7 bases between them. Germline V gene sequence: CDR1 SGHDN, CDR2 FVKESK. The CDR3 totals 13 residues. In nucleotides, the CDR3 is TGTGCCAGCAGCCGACACGTCACCGGGGAGCTGTTTTTT. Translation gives CASSRHVTGELFF.

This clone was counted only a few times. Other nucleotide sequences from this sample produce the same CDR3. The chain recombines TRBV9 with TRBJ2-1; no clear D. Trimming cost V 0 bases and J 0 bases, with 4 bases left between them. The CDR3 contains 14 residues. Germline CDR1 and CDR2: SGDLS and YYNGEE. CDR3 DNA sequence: TGTGCCAGCAGCGTAGGGAGCTCCTACAATGAGCAGTTCTTC. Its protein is CASSVGSSYNEQFF.